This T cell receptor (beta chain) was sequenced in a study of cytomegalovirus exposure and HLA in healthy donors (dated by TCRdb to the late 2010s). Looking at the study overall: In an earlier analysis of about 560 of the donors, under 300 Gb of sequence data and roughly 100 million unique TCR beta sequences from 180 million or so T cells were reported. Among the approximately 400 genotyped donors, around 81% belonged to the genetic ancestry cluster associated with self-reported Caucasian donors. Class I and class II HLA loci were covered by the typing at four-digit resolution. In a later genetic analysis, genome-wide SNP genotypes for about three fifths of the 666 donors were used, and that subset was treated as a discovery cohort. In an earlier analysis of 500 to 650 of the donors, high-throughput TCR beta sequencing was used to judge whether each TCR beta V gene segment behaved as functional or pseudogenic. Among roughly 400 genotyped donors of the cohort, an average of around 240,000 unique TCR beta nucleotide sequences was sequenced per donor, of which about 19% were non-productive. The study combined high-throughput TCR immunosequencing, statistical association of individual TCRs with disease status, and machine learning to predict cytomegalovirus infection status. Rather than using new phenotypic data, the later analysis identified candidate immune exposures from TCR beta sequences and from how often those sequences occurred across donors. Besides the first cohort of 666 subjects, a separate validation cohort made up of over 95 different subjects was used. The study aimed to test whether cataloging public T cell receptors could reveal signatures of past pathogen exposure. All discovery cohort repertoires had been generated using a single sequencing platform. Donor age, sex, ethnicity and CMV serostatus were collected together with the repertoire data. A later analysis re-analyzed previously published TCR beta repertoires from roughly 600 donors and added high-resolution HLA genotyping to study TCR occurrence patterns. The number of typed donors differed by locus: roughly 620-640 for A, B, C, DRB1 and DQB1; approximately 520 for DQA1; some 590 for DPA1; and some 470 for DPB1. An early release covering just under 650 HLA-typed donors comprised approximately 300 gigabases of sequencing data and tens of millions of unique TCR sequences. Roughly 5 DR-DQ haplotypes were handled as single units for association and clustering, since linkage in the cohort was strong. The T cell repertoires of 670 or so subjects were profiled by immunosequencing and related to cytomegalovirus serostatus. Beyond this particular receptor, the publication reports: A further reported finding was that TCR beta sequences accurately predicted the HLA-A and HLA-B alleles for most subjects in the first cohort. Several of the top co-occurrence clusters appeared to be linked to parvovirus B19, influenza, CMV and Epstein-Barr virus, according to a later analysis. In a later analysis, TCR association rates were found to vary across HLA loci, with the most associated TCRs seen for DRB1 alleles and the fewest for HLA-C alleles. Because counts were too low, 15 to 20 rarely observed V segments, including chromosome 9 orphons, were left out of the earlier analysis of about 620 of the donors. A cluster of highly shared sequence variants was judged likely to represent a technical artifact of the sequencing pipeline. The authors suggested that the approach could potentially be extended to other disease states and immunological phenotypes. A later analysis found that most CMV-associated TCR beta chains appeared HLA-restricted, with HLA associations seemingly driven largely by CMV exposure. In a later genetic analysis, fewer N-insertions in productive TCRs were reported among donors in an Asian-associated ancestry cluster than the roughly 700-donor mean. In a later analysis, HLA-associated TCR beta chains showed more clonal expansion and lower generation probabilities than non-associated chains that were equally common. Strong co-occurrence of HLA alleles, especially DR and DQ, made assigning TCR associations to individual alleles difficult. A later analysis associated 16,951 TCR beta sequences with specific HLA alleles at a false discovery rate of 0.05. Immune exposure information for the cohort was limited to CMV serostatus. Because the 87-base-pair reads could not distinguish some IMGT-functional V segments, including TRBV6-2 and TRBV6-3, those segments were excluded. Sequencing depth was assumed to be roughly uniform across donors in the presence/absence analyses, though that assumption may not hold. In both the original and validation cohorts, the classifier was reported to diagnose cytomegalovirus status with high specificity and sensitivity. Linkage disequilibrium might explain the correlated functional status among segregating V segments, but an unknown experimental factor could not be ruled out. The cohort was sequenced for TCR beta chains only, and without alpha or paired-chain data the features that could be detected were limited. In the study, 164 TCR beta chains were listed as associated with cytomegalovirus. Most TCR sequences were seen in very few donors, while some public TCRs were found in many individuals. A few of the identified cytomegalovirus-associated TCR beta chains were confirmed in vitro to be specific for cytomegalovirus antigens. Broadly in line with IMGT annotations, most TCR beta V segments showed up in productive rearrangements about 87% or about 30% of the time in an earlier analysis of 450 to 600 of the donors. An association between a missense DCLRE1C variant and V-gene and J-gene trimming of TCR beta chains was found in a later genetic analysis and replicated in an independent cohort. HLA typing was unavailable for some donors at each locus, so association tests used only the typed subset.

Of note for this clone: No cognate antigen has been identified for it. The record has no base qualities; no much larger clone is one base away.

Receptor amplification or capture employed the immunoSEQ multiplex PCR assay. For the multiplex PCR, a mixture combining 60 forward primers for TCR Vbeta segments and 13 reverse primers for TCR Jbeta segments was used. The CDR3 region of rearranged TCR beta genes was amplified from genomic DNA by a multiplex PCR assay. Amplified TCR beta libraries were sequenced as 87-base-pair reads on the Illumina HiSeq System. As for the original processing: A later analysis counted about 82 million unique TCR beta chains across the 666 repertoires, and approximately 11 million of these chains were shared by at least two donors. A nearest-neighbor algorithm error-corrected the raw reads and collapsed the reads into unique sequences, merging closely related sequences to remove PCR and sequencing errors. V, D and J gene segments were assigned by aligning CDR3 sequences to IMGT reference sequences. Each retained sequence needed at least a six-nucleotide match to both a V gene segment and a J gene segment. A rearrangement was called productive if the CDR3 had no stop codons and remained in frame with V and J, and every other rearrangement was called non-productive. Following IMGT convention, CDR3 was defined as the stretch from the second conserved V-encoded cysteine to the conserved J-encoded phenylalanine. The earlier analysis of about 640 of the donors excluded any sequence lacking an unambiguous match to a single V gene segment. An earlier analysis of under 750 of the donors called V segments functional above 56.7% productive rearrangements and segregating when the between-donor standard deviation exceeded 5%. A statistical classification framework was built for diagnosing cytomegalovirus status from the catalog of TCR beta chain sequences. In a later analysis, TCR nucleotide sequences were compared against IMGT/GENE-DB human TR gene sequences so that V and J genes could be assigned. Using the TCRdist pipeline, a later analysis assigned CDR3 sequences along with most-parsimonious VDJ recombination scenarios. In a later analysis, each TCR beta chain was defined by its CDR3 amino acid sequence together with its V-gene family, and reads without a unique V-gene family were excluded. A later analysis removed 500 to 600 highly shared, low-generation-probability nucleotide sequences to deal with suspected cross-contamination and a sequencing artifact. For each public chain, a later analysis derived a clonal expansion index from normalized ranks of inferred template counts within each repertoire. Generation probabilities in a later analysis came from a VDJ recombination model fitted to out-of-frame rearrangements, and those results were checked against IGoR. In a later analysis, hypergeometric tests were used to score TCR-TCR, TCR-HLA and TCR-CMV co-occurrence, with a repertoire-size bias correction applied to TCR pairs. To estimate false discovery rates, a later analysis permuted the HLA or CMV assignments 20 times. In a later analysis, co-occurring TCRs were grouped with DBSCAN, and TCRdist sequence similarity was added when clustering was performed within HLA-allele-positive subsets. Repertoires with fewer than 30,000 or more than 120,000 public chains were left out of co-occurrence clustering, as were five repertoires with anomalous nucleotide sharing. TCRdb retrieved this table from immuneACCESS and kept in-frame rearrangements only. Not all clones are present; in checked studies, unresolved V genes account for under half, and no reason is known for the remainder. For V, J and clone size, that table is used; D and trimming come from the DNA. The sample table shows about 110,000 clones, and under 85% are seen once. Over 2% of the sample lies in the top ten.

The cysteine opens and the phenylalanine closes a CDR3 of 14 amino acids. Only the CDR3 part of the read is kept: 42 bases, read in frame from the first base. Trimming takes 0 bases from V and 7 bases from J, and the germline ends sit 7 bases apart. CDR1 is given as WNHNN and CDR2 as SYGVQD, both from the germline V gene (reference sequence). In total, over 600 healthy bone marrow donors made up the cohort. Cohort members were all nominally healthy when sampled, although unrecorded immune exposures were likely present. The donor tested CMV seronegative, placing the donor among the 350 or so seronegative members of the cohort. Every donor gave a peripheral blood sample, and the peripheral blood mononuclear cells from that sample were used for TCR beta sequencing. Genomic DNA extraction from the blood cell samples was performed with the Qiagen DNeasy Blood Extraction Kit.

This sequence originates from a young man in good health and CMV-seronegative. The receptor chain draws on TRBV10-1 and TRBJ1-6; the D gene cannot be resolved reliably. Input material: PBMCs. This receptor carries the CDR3 CASSESRGNSPLHF. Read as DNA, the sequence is TGCGCCAGCAGTGAGTCCCGGGGAAATTCACCCCTCCACTTT.